This T cell receptor beta chain was captured by sequencing in a study of CD8+ T cells in alopecia areata. Study-wide findings and caveats: The study found tofacitinib significantly decreased scalp clonality and expanded CD8+ clones among the top 100. A large proportion of expanded lesional clones were detected persisting in scalp and blood during tofacitinib.

In each case, RNA was isolated and then reverse transcribed into cDNA as the sequencing template. The table came from immunoSEQ multiplex PCR; TCRdb's copy has only in-frame clones and leaves some out. The sample shows roughly 140,000 clones, 80% to 90% of them seen only once. Treatment meaning: oral pan-JAK inhibitor, 5-10 mg twice daily. Separation by sorting yielded CD4+ and CD8+ T cells from PBMCs. In its sample, this clone was seen once. Its target is unknown. The sequence was obtained from a human donor with alopecia areata. The specimen comprised CD8+ T cells sorted from blood, sampled at week 4, from a patient treated with tofacitinib.

The CDR3 spells CASSDGTSGGSTDTQYF. CDR3 coding DNA: TGTGCCAGCAGCGACGGGACTAGCGGGGGTAGCACAGATACGCAGTATTTT. The chain links TRBV9 to TRBJ2-3; 14 bases map to TRBD2. The CDR3 sequence is 17 residues long. CDR1 and CDR2 (germline): SGDLS, YYNGEE. Germline trimming cut 3 bases from V and 0 bases from J; bases unmatched to any gene: 3.